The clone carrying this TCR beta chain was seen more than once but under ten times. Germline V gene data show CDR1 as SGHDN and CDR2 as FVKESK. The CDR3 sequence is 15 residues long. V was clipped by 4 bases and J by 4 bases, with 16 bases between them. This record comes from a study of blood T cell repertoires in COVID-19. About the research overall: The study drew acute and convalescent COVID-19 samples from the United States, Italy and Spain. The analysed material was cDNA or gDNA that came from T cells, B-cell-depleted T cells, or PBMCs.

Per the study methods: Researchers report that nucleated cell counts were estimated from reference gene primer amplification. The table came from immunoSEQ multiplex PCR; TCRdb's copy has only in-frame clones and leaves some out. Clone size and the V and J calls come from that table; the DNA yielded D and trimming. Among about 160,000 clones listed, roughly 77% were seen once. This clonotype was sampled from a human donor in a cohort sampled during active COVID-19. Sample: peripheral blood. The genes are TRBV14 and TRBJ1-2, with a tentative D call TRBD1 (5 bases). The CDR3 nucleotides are TGTGCCAGCAGCCGCCGTGGGACCGGGAGCTATGGCTACACCTTC. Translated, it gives CASSRRGTGSYGYTF.